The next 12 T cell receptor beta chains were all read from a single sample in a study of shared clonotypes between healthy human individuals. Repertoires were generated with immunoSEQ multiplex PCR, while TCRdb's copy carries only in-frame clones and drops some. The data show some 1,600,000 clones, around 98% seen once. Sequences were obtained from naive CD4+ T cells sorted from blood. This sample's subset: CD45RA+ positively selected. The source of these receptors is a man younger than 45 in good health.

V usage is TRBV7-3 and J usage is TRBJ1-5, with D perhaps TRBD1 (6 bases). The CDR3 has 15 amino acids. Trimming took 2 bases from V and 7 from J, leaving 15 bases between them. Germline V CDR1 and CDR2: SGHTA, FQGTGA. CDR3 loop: CASSLGGGPGQPQHF. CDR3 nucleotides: TGTGCCAGCAGCTTAGGCGGGGGGCCAGGGCAGCCCCAGCATTTT. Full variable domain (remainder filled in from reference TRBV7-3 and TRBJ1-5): GAGVSQTPSNKVTEKGKYVELRCDPISGHTALYWYRQSLGQGPEFLIYFQGTGAADDSGLPNDRFFAVRPEGSVSTLKIQRTERGDSAVYLCASSLGGGPGQPQHFGDGTRLSIL.

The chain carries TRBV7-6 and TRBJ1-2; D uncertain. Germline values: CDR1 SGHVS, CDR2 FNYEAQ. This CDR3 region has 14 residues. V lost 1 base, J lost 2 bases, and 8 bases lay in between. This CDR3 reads CASSLGSGNYGYTF. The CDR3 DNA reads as TGTGCCAGCAGCTTAGGGTCGGGGAACTATGGCTACACCTTC.

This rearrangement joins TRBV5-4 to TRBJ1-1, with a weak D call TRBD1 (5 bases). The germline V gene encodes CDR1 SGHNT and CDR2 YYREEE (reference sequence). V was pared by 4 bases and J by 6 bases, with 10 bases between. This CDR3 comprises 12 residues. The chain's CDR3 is CASSPPGPEAFF. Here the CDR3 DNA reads TGTGCCAGCAGCCCACCGGGGCCTGAAGCTTTCTTT.

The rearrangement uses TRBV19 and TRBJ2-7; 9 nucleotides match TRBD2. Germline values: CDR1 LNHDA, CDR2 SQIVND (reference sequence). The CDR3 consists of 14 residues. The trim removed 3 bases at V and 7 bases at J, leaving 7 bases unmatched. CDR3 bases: TGTGCCAGTAGTATCAGCGGGGGGCCGCGTGAGCAGTACTTC. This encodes CASSISGGPREQYF.

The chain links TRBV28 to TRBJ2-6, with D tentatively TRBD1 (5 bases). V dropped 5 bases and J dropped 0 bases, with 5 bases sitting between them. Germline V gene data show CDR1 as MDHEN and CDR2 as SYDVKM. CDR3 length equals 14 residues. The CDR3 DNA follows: TGTGCCAGCAGTCAGGGCTCTGGGGCCAACGTCCTGACTTTC. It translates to CASSQGSGANVLTF. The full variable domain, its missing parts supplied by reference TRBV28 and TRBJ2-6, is DVKVTQSSRYLVKRTGEKVFLECVQDMDHENMFWYRQDPGLGLRLIYFSYDVKMKEKGDIPEGYSVSREKKERFSLILESASTNQTSMYLCASSQGSGANVLTFGAGSRLTVL.

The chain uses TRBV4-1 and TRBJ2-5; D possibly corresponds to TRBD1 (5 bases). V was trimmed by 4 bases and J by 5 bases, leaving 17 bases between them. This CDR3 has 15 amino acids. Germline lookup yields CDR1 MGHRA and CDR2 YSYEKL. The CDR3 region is CASSPQRLSGETQYF. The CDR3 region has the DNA TGCGCCAGCAGCCCCCAGAGGCTATCAGGGGAGACCCAGTACTTC.

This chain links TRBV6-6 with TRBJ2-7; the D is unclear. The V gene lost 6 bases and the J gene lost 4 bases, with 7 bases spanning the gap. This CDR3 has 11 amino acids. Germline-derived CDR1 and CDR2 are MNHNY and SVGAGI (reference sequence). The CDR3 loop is CASSSYYEQYF. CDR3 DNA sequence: TGTGCCAGCAGCTCCTATTACGAGCAGTACTTC.

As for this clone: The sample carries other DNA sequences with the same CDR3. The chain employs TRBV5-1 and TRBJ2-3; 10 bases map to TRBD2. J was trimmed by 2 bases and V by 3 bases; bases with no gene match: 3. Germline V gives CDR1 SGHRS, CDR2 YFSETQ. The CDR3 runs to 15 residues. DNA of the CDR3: TGCGCCAGCAGCTCGGGACTAGCGATCACAGATACGCAGTATTTT. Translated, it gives CASSSGLAITDTQYF. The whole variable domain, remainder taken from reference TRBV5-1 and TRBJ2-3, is KAGVTQTPRYLIKTRGQQVTLSCSPISGHRSVSWYQQTPGQGLQFLFEYFSETQRNKGNFPGRFSGRQFSNSRSEMNVSTLELGDSALYLCASSSGLAITDTQYFGPGTRLTVL.

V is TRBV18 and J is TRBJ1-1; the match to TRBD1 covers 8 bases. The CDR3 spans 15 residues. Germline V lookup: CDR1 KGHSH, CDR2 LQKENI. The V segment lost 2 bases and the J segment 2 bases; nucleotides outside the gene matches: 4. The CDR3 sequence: CASSPRQGINTEAFF. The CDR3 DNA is TGTGCCAGCTCACCAAGACAGGGGATAAACACTGAAGCTTTCTTT.

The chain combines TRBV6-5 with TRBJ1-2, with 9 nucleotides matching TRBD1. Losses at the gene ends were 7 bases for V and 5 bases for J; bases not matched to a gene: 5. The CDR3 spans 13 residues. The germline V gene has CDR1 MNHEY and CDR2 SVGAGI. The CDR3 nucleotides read TGTGCCAGCACCGGGGGACAGGGTTATGGCTACACCTTC. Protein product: CASTGGQGYGYTF.

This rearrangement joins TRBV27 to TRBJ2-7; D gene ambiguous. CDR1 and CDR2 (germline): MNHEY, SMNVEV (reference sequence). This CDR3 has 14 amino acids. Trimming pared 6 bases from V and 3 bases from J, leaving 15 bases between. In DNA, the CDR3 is TGTGCCAGCAGCGGACGGCCGAAATACTACGAGCAGTACTTC. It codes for CASSGRPKYYEQYF.

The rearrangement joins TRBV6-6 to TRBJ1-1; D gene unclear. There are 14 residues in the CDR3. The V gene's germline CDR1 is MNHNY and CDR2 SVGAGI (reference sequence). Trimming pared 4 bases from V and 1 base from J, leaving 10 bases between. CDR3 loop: CASSSDPRNTEAFF. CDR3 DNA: TGTGCCAGCAGTTCCGATCCTAGGAACACTGAAGCTTTCTTT.